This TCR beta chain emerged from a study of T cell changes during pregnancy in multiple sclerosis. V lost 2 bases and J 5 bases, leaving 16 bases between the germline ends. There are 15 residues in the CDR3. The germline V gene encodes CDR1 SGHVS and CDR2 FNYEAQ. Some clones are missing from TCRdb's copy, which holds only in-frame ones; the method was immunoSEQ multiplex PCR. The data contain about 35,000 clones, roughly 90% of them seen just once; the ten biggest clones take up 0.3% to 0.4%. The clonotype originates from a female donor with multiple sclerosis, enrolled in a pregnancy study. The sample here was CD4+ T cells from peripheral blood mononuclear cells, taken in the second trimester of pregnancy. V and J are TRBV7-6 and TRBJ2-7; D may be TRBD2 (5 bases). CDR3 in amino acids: CASSLLPGRADEQYF. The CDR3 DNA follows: TGTGCCAGCAGCTTATTACCCGGGCGGGCGGACGAGCAGTACTTC. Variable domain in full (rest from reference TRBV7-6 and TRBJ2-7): GAGVSQSPRYKVTKRGQDVALRCDPISGHVSLYWYRQALGQGPEFLTYFNYEAQQDKSGLPNDRFSAERPEGSISTLTIQRTEQRDSAMYRCASSLLPGRADEQYFGPGTRLTVT.